The 13 T cell receptor beta chains in this list originate from one sample, sequenced in a study of CD8+CD57+ T cells in acquired aplastic anemia. For CDR3 and TCR beta VDJ profiling, genomic DNA was the template used. TCRdb reanalysed the reads using MiXCR and keeps one entry per CDR3 protein. This table has 100,000 to 150,000 distinct CDR3 sequences, roughly 40% appearing once. Material for sequencing was sorted CD4+, CD8+, or CD8+CD57+ T cells (not recorded which) from PBMCs. These receptors were collected from a human donor in good health, serving as a control.

The gene calls are TRBV10-1 and TRBJ1-2; D call uncertain. The germline gives CDR1 WNHNN, CDR2 SYGVQD (reference sequence). The length of the CDR3 is 13 residues. V lost 8 bases to trimming and J lost 0 bases, with 10 bases between them. As DNA, the CDR3 is TGCGCCAGCTTGGAACAGACTAACTATGGCTACACCTTC. This encodes CASLEQTNYGYTF.

The sample holds many counts of this clonotype. This chain uses TRBV4-2 with TRBJ2-3; D is possibly TRBD1 or TRBD2 (6 bases each). In germline, CDR1 is LGHNA, CDR2 YNFKEQ. The CDR3 totals 16 residues. V shed 0 bases and J shed 5 bases, with 15 bases lying between them. DNA for the CDR3: TGTGCCAGCAGCCAAGACGTCGGGGGCCTTAAAGATACGCAGTATTTT. It translates to CASSQDVGGLKDTQYF.

This clonotype came up many times. This chain joins TRBV12-3 or TRBV12-4 and TRBJ2-3; possibly TRBD1 for D (5 bases). This CDR3 is built from 16 residues. Between the trimmed V and J ends, which lost 1 base and 3 bases, there was a span of 14 bases. The DNA for the CDR3 is TGTGCCAGCAGTTTAGAAGGGGCGGCGCGGACAGATACGCAGTATTTT. Encoded protein: CASSLEGAARTDTQYF.

This clonotype was recorded at least ten times. The rearrangement joins TRBV9 to TRBJ1-2, with D possibly being TRBD1 (5 bases). The CDR3 contains 13 residues. The germline gives CDR1 SGDLS, CDR2 YYNGEE. Trimming shortened V by 2 bases and J by 5 bases, and 10 bases separated the two germline ends. The CDR3 bases are TGTGCCAGCAGCGTGGGGGGACTTTATGGCTACACCTTC. Protein: CASSVGGLYGYTF.

This clonotype appeared many times. The V and J genes are TRBV9 and TRBJ2-6; D gene uncertain. Trimming took 0 bases from V and 0 from J, leaving 10 bases between them. The length of the CDR3 is 17 residues. Germline V gene data show CDR1 as SGDLS and CDR2 as YYNGEE. The CDR3 region has the DNA TGTGCCAGCAGCGTAGGAGGCGGTAGCTCTGGGGCCAACGTCCTGACTTTC. Translating gives CASSVGGGSSGANVLTF.

The chain couples TRBV20-1 to TRBJ1-5; 9 bases agree with TRBD1. The CDR3 runs 19 residues. In germline, CDR1 is DFQATT, CDR2 SNEGSKA (reference sequence). V lost 7 bases and J lost 4; bases outside the gene matches: 23. Written as DNA, the CDR3 is TGCAGTGTAAGAGACTGGGGGCGGGCCGGACAGGGGAAAAATCAGCCCCAGCATTTT. Translating it yields CSVRDWGRAGQGKNQPQHF.

The chain employs TRBV20-1 and TRBJ2-3; 7 bases are a match to TRBD2. V lost 1 base and J lost 1; bases outside the gene matches: 17. Germline CDR1 and CDR2: DFQATT and SNEGSKA (reference sequence). The CDR3 runs to 19 residues. As DNA, the CDR3 is TGCAGTGCTAGAGGTCTACAGCGGAGGCCTAGCGGACGCACAGATACGCAGTATTTT. Translating gives CSARGLQRRPSGRTDTQYF.

CDR3 nucleotides: TGTGCCAGTAGTGCGAGTAAGGGGGTCCGTATGATCTATGGCTACACCTTC. This sequence encodes CASSASKGVRMIYGYTF. The chain joins TRBV12-3 or TRBV12-4 to TRBJ1-2, with a tentative D call TRBD1 (6 bases). V lost 9 bases and J lost 4, with 27 bases in between. There are 17 residues in the CDR3.

The chain employs TRBV20-1 and TRBJ2-1, with no clear D. V lost 5 bases and J 5 bases, leaving 13 bases between the germline ends. The germline gives CDR1 DFQATT, CDR2 SNEGSKA (reference sequence). This CDR3 contains 13 residues. CDR3: CSAPSSTDNEQFF. In DNA form, the CDR3 reads TGCAGTGCTCCTTCCAGCACCGACAATGAGCAGTTCTTC.

About this clonotype: With a much larger clone just one base away, this may be a read error. This chain links TRBV30 with TRBJ2-3; D remains unclear. In germline, CDR1 is GTSNPN, CDR2 SVGIG (reference sequence). The length of the CDR3 is 13 residues. CDR3 nucleotides: TGTGTCTGGAGTGTTGCCTCGGCAGATACGCAGTATTTT. This encodes CVWSVASADTQYF.

In this sample, this clonotype turned up a few times. CDR3 loop: CASSLSSSHEQYF. Written as DNA, the CDR3 is TGTGCCAGCAGTTTATCATCCAGCCACGAGCAGTACTTC. The V call is TRBV27, the J call TRBJ2-7; D gene uncertain. The CDR3 runs to 13 residues. Trimming took off 0 bases at V and 5 bases at J, with 8 bases between the two ends. From germline, CDR1 is MNHEY and CDR2 SMNVEV (reference sequence).

This clonotype has ten or more counts. This sequence joins TRBV5-5 and TRBJ1-2; D gene ambiguous. CDR3 size: 13 residues. Germline CDR1 SGHKS, CDR2 YYEKEE (reference sequence). The V end was cut by 2 bases, the J end by 2 bases, with 7 bases between. CDR3 protein: CASSFNGNYGYTF. The CDR3 DNA reads as TGTGCCAGCAGCTTCAACGGGAACTATGGCTACACCTTC.

The sample holds one count of this clonotype. The CDR3 coding sequence is TGCAGTGCCAAAGGTGGTAGCGGGGGACTAGCGTCACCCTACGAGCAGTACTTC. Amino acids: CSAKGGSGGLASPYEQYF. The genes are TRBV20-1 and TRBJ2-7, with 10 bases aligning to TRBD2. The CDR3 loop spans 18 amino acids. V gave up 6 bases and J gave up 2 bases; unmatched junction bases: 19. Germline CDR1 is DFQATT and CDR2 is SNEGSKA (reference sequence).